The 7 T cell receptor beta chains listed next were all sequenced from one sample in a study of T cell responses to AZD1222 COVID-19 vaccine. Repertoires were generated with immunoSEQ multiplex PCR, while TCRdb's copy carries only in-frame clones and drops some. Among over 130,000 clones listed, about 93% were seen once. The source was peripheral blood, collected 28 days after the second AZD1222 dose. These receptors all stem from an adult who received the AZD1222 COVID-19 vaccine.

The chain recombines TRBV7-9 with TRBJ2-1; unclear D gene. This CDR3 is built from 13 residues. V was shortened by 2 bases and J by 9 bases, with 11 bases between the two germline ends. CDR1 and CDR2 from the germline V gene are SEHNR and FQNEAQ (reference sequence). The DNA of the CDR3 is TGTGCCAGCAGCTTATTGTTTGTGTCTGAGCAGTTCTTC. This gives the protein CASSLLFVSEQFF.

This rearrangement joins TRBV2 to TRBJ1-1; possibly TRBD1 for D (6 bases). The CDR3 runs 13 residues. Trimming pared 4 bases from V and 1 base from J, leaving 7 bases between. The germline gives CDR1 SNHLY, CDR2 FYNNEI. CDR3 residues: CASSAGENTEAFF. CDR3 sequence (DNA): TGTGCCAGCAGTGCAGGGGAGAACACTGAAGCTTTCTTT.

The chain joins TRBV12-2 to TRBJ2-3. TRBV12-2 is designated a pseudogene. CDR3 length: 18 amino acids. The chain's CDR3 is CASRLILDARQTTDTQYF. CDR3 DNA sequence: TGTGCAAGTCGCTTGATACTCGATGCGCGCCAGACCACAGATACGCAGTATTTT.

V usage is TRBV7-2 and J usage is TRBJ2-2, with D tentatively TRBD1 or TRBD2 (5 bases each). Germline-derived CDR1 and CDR2 are SGHTA and FQGNSA. The ends were cut back, 5 bases at V and 5 bases at J, with 15 bases in the middle. This CDR3 contains 15 residues. The CDR3 sequence is CASSPSFGGTGELFF. The CDR3 coding sequence is TGTGCCAGCAGCCCCTCCTTTGGGGGTACCGGGGAGCTGTTTTTT.

The CDR3 region is CASSLTTGTGELFF. CDR3 nucleotides: TGTGCCAGCAGCTTAACGACGGGCACCGGGGAGCTGTTTTTT. This chain joins TRBV7-2 and TRBJ2-2; D remains ambiguous. The CDR3 has 14 amino acids. V was pared by 2 bases and J by 4 bases, with 8 bases between. Germline CDR1 SGHTA, CDR2 FQGNSA.

J is TRBJ1-4 and V is TRBV5-1; 7 positions match TRBD1. The V gene's germline CDR1 is SGHRS and CDR2 YFSETQ. CDR3 length equals 14 residues. The J segment lost 5 bases and the V segment lost 2 bases, leaving 3 bases of the junction unmatched. CDR3 coding DNA: TGCGCCAGCAGCTTAGGGGGCGTGAATGAAAAACTGTTTTTT. Translated, it gives CASSLGGVNEKLFF.

The chain uses TRBV10-3 and TRBJ1-5; TRBD1 agrees at 7 bases. V lost 2 bases and J lost 12; bases outside the gene matches: 4. The CDR3 is 12 residues long. The germline CDR1 and CDR2 sequences are ENHRY and SYGVKD. In nucleotides, the CDR3 is TGTGCCATCAGTGAGCTAGGGACAGACCAGCATTTT. Translation: CAISELGTDQHF.